The 30 T cell receptor beta chains below come from one sample, sequenced in a study of blood T cells in healthy people across ages. For the second PCR, which ran for about 7 to 11 cycles, a sample-barcoded 5' primer and a J-beta primer mix were used. Using its own MiXCR run on the 5' RACE reads, TCRdb lists one record per CDR3 protein. This table has roughly 1.7 million distinct CDR3 sequences, around 36% appearing once. Material: blood. These receptors were taken from a woman in her thirties in good health.

This clonotype has just a few counts. This chain joins TRBV15 and TRBJ2-5; D is unresolved. Germline V gene data show CDR1 as LNHNV and CDR2 as YYDKDF (reference sequence). V was clipped by 0 bases and J by 6 bases, with 20 bases between them. This CDR3 contains 17 residues. The CDR3 nucleotides read TGTGCCACCAGCAGAGATTCGGGTGGGGTCGGTCCCCAGACCCAGTACTTC. As protein: CATSRDSGGVGPQTQYF.

The chain couples TRBV11-2 to TRBJ2-7, with D possibly called TRBD1 or TRBD2 (5 bases each). CDR3 size: 14 residues. V was pared by 4 bases and J by 6 bases, with 16 bases between. Germline V lookup: CDR1 SGHAT, CDR2 FQNNGV. CDR3 sequence (DNA): TGTGCCAGCAGCTCGGGACCGCTTGTGGGCGAGCAGTACTTC. Protein product: CASSSGPLVGEQYF.

The sample holds many counts of this clonotype. The chain has TRBV28 and TRBJ2-7; the D call may be TRBD1 or TRBD2 (5 bases each). Germline V CDR1 and CDR2: MDHEN, SYDVKM. The V gene lost 2 bases and the J gene lost 2 bases, with 10 bases spanning the gap. The CDR3 runs 14 residues. The CDR3 nucleotides read TGTGCCAGCAGTTTAGCCCTGGGGGCCTACGAGCAGTACTTC. Residues: CASSLALGAYEQYF.

This clonotype has more than one count but fewer than ten. This CDR3 is CASSLPSISAYNEQFF. In nucleotides, the CDR3 is TGTGCCAGCAGCCTTCCATCTATTTCAGCCTACAATGAGCAGTTCTTC. The V gene is TRBV9, the J gene TRBJ2-1, with D unclear. Germline loops: CDR1 SGDLS, CDR2 YYNGEE. This CDR3 region has 16 residues. V was trimmed by 4 bases and J by 2 bases, leaving 16 bases between them.

This clonotype has just a few counts. The chain couples TRBV5-5 to TRBJ2-3, with 10 positions matching TRBD2. The V and J ends lost 4 bases and 2 bases, in that order; junction bases with no gene match: 16. Germline V gene data show CDR1 as SGHKS and CDR2 as YYEKEE (reference sequence). This CDR3 comprises 19 residues. The CDR3 spells CASSPGPLAGEGPTDTQYF. In nucleotides, the CDR3 is TGTGCCAGCAGCCCGGGCCCGCTAGCGGGAGAAGGACCCACAGATACGCAGTATTTT.

The rearrangement uses TRBV20-1 and TRBJ2-7; either TRBD1 or TRBD2 may supply D (6 bases each). There are 16 residues in the CDR3. CDR1 is DFQATT and CDR2 is SNEGSKA in the germline V gene (reference sequence). V dropped 6 bases and J dropped 7 bases, with 28 bases sitting between them. CDR3 nucleotides: TGCAGTGCCGTGTCGATATGGGGGCGGGAAGGGTATGAGCAGTACTTC. Its translation: CSAVSIWGREGYEQYF.

The V gene is TRBV20-1, the J gene TRBJ2-6; D not resolved. The CDR3 is 15 residues long. The V end lost 0 bases, the J end lost 0 bases, and 6 bases lay between the germline ends. The germline V gene has CDR1 DFQATT and CDR2 SNEGSKA (reference sequence). For the CDR3, the DNA is TGCAGTGCTAGAGAGGGTAACTCTGGGGCCAACGTCCTGACTTTC. Protein: CSAREGNSGANVLTF.

The chain employs TRBV20-1 and TRBJ2-3; D is tentatively TRBD1 or TRBD2 (5 bases each). The CDR3 totals 13 residues. Trimming took 8 bases from V and 2 from J, leaving 14 bases between them. Per the germline V gene, CDR1 is DFQATT and CDR2 is SNEGSKA (reference sequence). The CDR3 here is CSTSRDLTDTQYF. The CDR3 DNA sequence: TGCAGTACTTCGAGGGACCTCACAGATACGCAGTATTTT.

On this clonotype: Possible read error: a much larger clone is one base away. V is TRBV6-6 and J is TRBJ2-5, with D possibly TRBD1 on 5 matching bases. Germline CDR1 MNHNY, CDR2 SVGAGI (reference sequence). V dropped 6 bases and J dropped 2 bases, with 7 bases sitting between them. The CDR3 covers 12 residues. The CDR3 DNA reads TGTGCCAGCAGAGGGGCACAAGAGACCCAGTACTTC. Encoded protein: CASRGAQETQYF.

This chain connects TRBV30 to TRBJ1-2, with D possibly being TRBD1 (5 bases). The CDR3 is 12 amino acids. V shed 2 bases and J shed 2 bases, with 6 bases lying between them. Per the germline V gene, CDR1 is GTSNPN and CDR2 is SVGIG (reference sequence). The CDR3 region is CAWSRGNYGYTF. For the CDR3, the DNA is TGTGCCTGGAGTCGGGGGAACTATGGCTACACCTTC.

The chain combines TRBV20-1 with TRBJ1-1; possibly TRBD1 for D (6 bases). The CDR3 runs to 14 residues. Germline assignment: CDR1 DFQATT and CDR2 SNEGSKA (reference sequence). V shed 4 bases and J shed 5 bases, with 17 bases lying between them. Here the CDR3 DNA reads TGCAGTGCTACAAAGGGGGGGTCTAAAACTGAAGCTTTCTTT. As protein: CSATKGGSKTEAFF.

The chain joins TRBV27 to TRBJ2-5; tentative D call: TRBD2 (5 bases). This CDR3 is built from 15 residues. Germline V gene lookup returns CDR1 MNHEY and CDR2 SMNVEV (reference sequence). Trimming stripped 1 base from V and 5 bases from J, with 14 bases between. The CDR3 loop is CASSLFGYGKETQYF. CDR3 in DNA: TGTGCCAGCAGTTTATTCGGTTACGGGAAGGAGACCCAGTACTTC.

V gene TRBV5-6 combines with J gene TRBJ2-2, with 8 bases aligning to TRBD2. Germline CDR1 is SGHDT and CDR2 is YYEEEE. The V segment lost 4 bases and the J segment 4 bases; nucleotides outside the gene matches: 6. The CDR3 loop spans 15 amino acids. CDR3 region: CASSVAGLGTGELFF. CDR3 nucleotides: TGTGCCAGCAGCGTTGCGGGACTAGGCACCGGGGAGCTGTTTTTT.

The chain carries TRBV29-1 and TRBJ2-3; possibly TRBD2 for D (6 bases). The CDR3 is made up of 12 amino acids. Trimming removed 3 bases from V and 5 bases from J, with 9 bases in between. The V gene's germline CDR1 is SQVTM and CDR2 ANQGSEA. The CDR3 sequence: CSVDLGGDTQYF. For the CDR3, the DNA is TGCAGCGTTGATTTGGGGGGAGATACGCAGTATTTT.

This clonotype came up a few times. The V call is TRBV4-1, the J call TRBJ2-7; 7 bases map to TRBD2. Germline lookup yields CDR1 MGHRA and CDR2 YSYEKL. This CDR3 has 16 amino acids. V was clipped by 1 base and J by 2 bases; unmatched bases: 8. The CDR3 DNA reads as TGCGCCAGCAGCCAAGGTCCCGGGACTACCGCCTACGAGCAGTACTTC. Protein sequence: CASSQGPGTTAYEQYF.

The chain employs TRBV24-1 and TRBJ2-1; 8 nucleotides agree with TRBD2. The CDR3 is 16 residues long. With 6 bases clipped from V and 4 bases from J, the junction kept 10 bases outside the gene matches. Germline V gene data show CDR1 as KGHDR and CDR2 as SFDVKD. CDR3 nucleotide sequence: TGTGCCACCAGTCCCCCGGGACTAGACGAATACAATGAGCAGTTCTTC. Translating gives CATSPPGLDEYNEQFF.

The gene calls are TRBV9 and TRBJ1-6; D uncertain. The V gene's germline CDR1 is SGDLS and CDR2 YYNGEE. Trimming removed 4 bases at V and 9 bases at J, with 11 bases between. The CDR3 is 13 residues long. CDR3 protein: CASSPERGSPLHF. For the CDR3, the DNA is TGTGCCAGCAGCCCAGAACGGGGTTCACCCCTCCACTTT.

This clonotype was detected a few times. The V gene is TRBV6-5, the J gene TRBJ2-5, with 7 bases identical to TRBD2. The better agreement between TRBJ2-7 and the DNA end casts doubt on the J call. The germline CDR1 and CDR2 sequences are MNHEY and SVGAGI. The CDR3 length is 15 residues. This CDR3 reads CASSLSSGRGYEQYF. The CDR3 coding sequence is TGTGCCAGCAGTTTATCTAGCGGTCGGGGGTACGAGCAGTACTTC.

Concerning this clonotype: The CDR3 ends on some other residue instead of the conserved phenylalanine or tryptophan, so this is likely a read error. The chain carries TRBV12-3 or TRBV12-4 and TRBJ1-2; D gene uncertain. V was clipped by 3 bases and J by 6 bases, with 2 bases between them. The CDR3 consists of 10 residues. The CDR3: CASSLNGYTC. Here the CDR3 DNA reads TGTGCCAGCAGTTTGAATGGCTACACCTGC.

This clonotype has just a few counts. This chain connects TRBV7-2 to TRBJ2-7; D perhaps matches TRBD1 (5 bases). The CDR3 runs 14 residues. With 2 bases removed from V and 1 base from J, the gap between germline ends came to 9 bases. CDR1 and CDR2 (germline): SGHTA, FQGNSA. The CDR3 region is CASSLLGDSYEQYF. Here the CDR3 DNA reads TGTGCCAGCAGCTTATTAGGGGATTCCTACGAGCAGTACTTC.

As for this clonotype: This could be a read error, since a much larger clone is one nucleotide away. The V and J genes are TRBV25-1 and TRBJ2-7; D possibly corresponds to TRBD1 (6 bases). Germline CDR1 reads MGHDK; CDR2 reads SYGVNS. The CDR3 consists of 15 residues. V was pared by 1 base and J by 2 bases, with 12 bases between. Here the CDR3 reads CASSESEQGTYEQYF. CDR3 bases: TGTGCCAGCAGTGAATCGGAACAGGGAACCTACGAGCAGTACTTC.

This clonotype was recorded a few times. This chain links TRBV3-1 with TRBJ2-1; D is unresolved. With 1 base removed from V and 12 bases from J, the gap between germline ends came to 10 bases. This CDR3 has 12 residues. The germline V gene has CDR1 LGHDT and CDR2 YNNKEL (reference sequence). The CDR3 here is CASSQGAIGQFF. Here the CDR3 DNA reads TGTGCCAGCAGCCAAGGTGCTATCGGGCAGTTCTTC.

The sample holds a few counts of this clonotype. This chain uses TRBV20-1 with TRBJ2-7, with TRBD2 matching over 9 bases. Germline V gene lookup returns CDR1 DFQATT and CDR2 SNEGSKA (reference sequence). There are 16 residues in the CDR3. The junction had 12 bases not matched to a gene; V was cut back by 3 bases and J by 3 bases. CDR3 bases: TGCAGTGCTAGTCCGGGGCTAGCGGGAATCAGCTACGAGCAGTACTTC. It specifies CSASPGLAGISYEQYF.

In its sample, this clonotype was seen many times. V usage is TRBV20-1 and J usage is TRBJ2-7, with D possibly TRBD2 on 5 matching bases. CDR3 size: 16 residues. Germline CDR1 reads DFQATT; CDR2 reads SNEGSKA (reference sequence). The V gene lost 1 base and the J gene lost 0 bases, with 16 bases spanning the gap. The CDR3 region has the DNA TGCAGTGCTAGAGCCCGGGAACAAACAGCCTCCTACGAGCAGTACTTC. Protein sequence: CSARAREQTASYEQYF.

V usage is TRBV6-5 and J usage is TRBJ2-3; TRBD2 matches 9 bases. V lost 0 bases, J lost 4 bases, and 11 bases stayed unmatched. CDR3 size: 18 residues. Germline loops: CDR1 MNHEY, CDR2 SVGAGI. The CDR3 spells CASSYSSPRAGGSDTQYF. In DNA, the CDR3 is TGTGCCAGCAGTTACTCGAGTCCTCGAGCGGGGGGCTCAGATACGCAGTATTTT.

In its sample, this clonotype was seen many times. CDR3 sequence reads: CSVLGVGYEQYF. CDR3 DNA sequence: TGCAGCGTTTTAGGGGTGGGCTACGAGCAGTACTTC. V is TRBV29-1 and J is TRBJ2-7, with D perhaps matching TRBD1 (5 bases). CDR3 length: 12 residues. Trimming left V 5 bases short and J 3 bases short, with 11 bases between. Germline V CDR1 and CDR2: SQVTM, ANQGSEA.

Note on this clonotype: A junction boundary mismatches the germline segment, possibly from a read error. This chain links TRBV7-9 with TRBJ2-3; tentatively, D is TRBD2 (6 bases). In germline, CDR1 is SEHNR, CDR2 FQNEAQ (reference sequence). CDR3 length: 13 residues. The CDR3 loop reads CAGSFGGIDTQYF. The CDR3 DNA reads as TGTGCCGGCAGCTTCGGCGGGATTGATACGCAGTATTTT.

This clonotype appeared a few times. The chain links TRBV20-1 to TRBJ2-1; no definite D call. The germline gives CDR1 DFQATT, CDR2 SNEGSKA (reference sequence). The CDR3 has 14 residues. Trimming removed 5 bases at V and 5 bases at J, with 16 bases between. CDR3 nucleotides: TGCAGTGCTCCCCCTTGGGCCAGCCACAATGAGCAGTTCTTC. As protein: CSAPPWASHNEQFF.

This chain joins TRBV7-3 and TRBJ2-1; D is possibly TRBD1 or TRBD2 (6 bases each). The CDR3 loop spans 16 amino acids. Germline V lookup: CDR1 SGHTA, CDR2 FQGTGA. V was trimmed by 1 base and J by 4 bases, leaving 14 bases between them. As DNA, the CDR3 is TGTGCCAGCAGCTTAAGTGGTTGGAGGGGGTACAATGAGCAGTTCTTC. This translates into CASSLSGWRGYNEQFF.

The J gene is TRBJ2-7, the V gene TRBV6-5; D tentatively reads TRBD1 or TRBD2 (6 bases each). Trimming left V 5 bases short and J 1 base short, with 18 bases between. Per the germline V gene, CDR1 is MNHEY and CDR2 is SVGAGI. The CDR3 sequence is 16 residues long. The CDR3 nucleotides are TGTGCCAGCAGTAGAGGGGGGACATCGGGGTCCTACGAGCAGTACTTC. Amino acid sequence: CASSRGGTSGSYEQYF.